These 30 T cell receptor beta chains were sequenced from one sample in a study of T cell changes during pregnancy in multiple sclerosis. Measured with immunoSEQ multiplex PCR; TCRdb has only the in-frame clones, and not every one. The table shows around 47,000 clones, with 85% to 95% occurring only once. Sequencing used CD8+ T cells from peripheral blood mononuclear cells, obtained in the first trimester of pregnancy. These receptors came from a female donor with multiple sclerosis, enrolled in a pregnancy study.

The chain links TRBV27 to TRBJ1-2; 7 bases match TRBD1. The germline gives CDR1 MNHEY, CDR2 SMNVEV (reference sequence). V lost 4 bases to trimming and J lost 0 bases; unmatched junction nucleotides: 5. This CDR3 has 15 residues. The CDR3 loop reads CASSWTGNPNYGYTF. The CDR3 nucleotides are TGTGCCAGCAGTTGGACAGGCAACCCTAACTATGGCTACACCTTC.

The chain couples TRBV6-6 to TRBJ1-5, with 9 bases lining up with TRBD1. The CDR3 spans 14 residues. The germline V gene encodes CDR1 MNHNY and CDR2 SVGAGI (reference sequence). After removal of 4 bases from V and 3 bases from J, the junction contained 1 base not matched to a gene. The CDR3 sequence is CASSWDRDNQPQHF. DNA of the CDR3: TGTGCCAGCAGTTGGGACAGGGACAATCAGCCCCAGCATTTT.

The chain couples TRBV9 to TRBJ2-2, with a tentative D call TRBD1 (5 bases). Per germline, CDR1 SGDLS and CDR2 YYNGEE. V was clipped by 3 bases and J by 5 bases, with 11 bases between them. The CDR3 has 14 residues. CDR3 nucleotides: TGTGCCAGCAGCGGAAGGGGCGCTACCGGGGAGCTGTTTTTT. Its protein is CASSGRGATGELFF.

The DNA for the CDR3 is TGTGCCAGCAGTGACATCGGGAACAATCAGCCCCAGCATTTT. This codes for CASSDIGNNQPQHF. The chain combines TRBV6-1 with TRBJ1-5; D unclear. Trimming left V 3 bases short and J 3 bases short, with 9 bases between. Germline CDR1 and CDR2: MNHNS and SASEGT. The CDR3 has 14 amino acids.

The J gene is TRBJ1-1, the V gene TRBV7-9; 7 bases are a match to TRBD1. J gave up 0 bases and V 6 bases, and 10 bases lay outside the gene matches. CDR1 is SEHNR and CDR2 is FQNEAQ in the germline V gene (reference sequence). The CDR3 consists of 16 residues. CDR3 in amino acids: CASSSYRGLMNTEAFF. CDR3 bases: TGTGCCAGCAGTAGCTACAGGGGCTTAATGAACACTGAAGCTTTCTTT.

The table lists this clone with a count of one. The rearrangement uses TRBV29-1 and TRBJ2-1; TRBD1 might be the D (6 bases). V shed 5 bases and J shed 6 bases, with 14 bases lying between them. Germline V gives CDR1 SQVTM, CDR2 ANQGSEA. The CDR3 is 13 residues long. The CDR3 sequence is CSVRLVRGNEQFF. CDR3 in DNA: TGCAGCGTTCGTTTGGTCAGGGGCAATGAGCAGTTCTTC.

V and J are TRBV5-4 and TRBJ2-1; 7 positions match TRBD2. The ends lost 0 bases at V and 2 bases at J; junction bases unmatched: 11. The CDR3 is 18 amino acids. Germline loops: CDR1 SGHNT, CDR2 YYREEE (reference sequence). Here the CDR3 reads CASSLEEWRETPYNEQFF. The CDR3 DNA sequence: TGTGCCAGCAGCTTGGAAGAGTGGCGGGAGACCCCCTACAATGAGCAGTTCTTC.

The chain links TRBV27 to TRBJ2-7; D possibly corresponds to TRBD2 (5 bases). Germline V gene data show CDR1 as MNHEY and CDR2 as SMNVEV (reference sequence). CDR3 size: 13 residues. V was shortened by 0 bases and J by 6 bases, with 9 bases between the two germline ends. In DNA form, the CDR3 reads TGTGCCAGCAGTTTATCTGAACTAGTCGAGCAGTACTTC. Translated, it gives CASSLSELVEQYF.

The V and J genes are TRBV7-9 and TRBJ2-5; tentatively, D is TRBD2 (6 bases). CDR1 is SEHNR, CDR2 FQNEAQ, per germline (reference sequence). The CDR3 consists of 15 residues. The V gene lost 5 bases and the J gene lost 5 bases, with 18 bases spanning the gap. CDR3 DNA: TGTGCCAGCAGCGCCATGGAGGGTTGGGGGGAGACCCAGTACTTC. Protein product: CASSAMEGWGETQYF.

The J gene is TRBJ2-1, the V gene TRBV6-5, with 14 bases identical to TRBD2. The V segment lost 0 bases and the J segment 8 bases; nucleotides outside the gene matches: 3. Germline V lookup: CDR1 MNHEY, CDR2 SVGAGI. The CDR3 has 16 amino acids. DNA of the CDR3: TGTGCCAGCAGTTACTCCGGACTAGCGGGGGGCGATGAGCAGTTCTTC. This gives the protein CASSYSGLAGGDEQFF.

The chain joins TRBV29-1 to TRBJ2-3; D remains unclear. The CDR3 is made up of 13 amino acids. Germline values: CDR1 SQVTM, CDR2 ANQGSEA. V lost 1 base and J lost 5, with 10 bases in between. The CDR3 bases are TGCAGCGTTGAAGGCCGACTTGTAGATACGCAGTATTTT. It specifies CSVEGRLVDTQYF.

About this clone: A read error may account for a junction end that differs from germline. The chain joins TRBV9 to TRBJ1-2; TRBD1 matches 7 bases. The CDR3 spans 11 residues. Germline values: CDR1 SGDLS, CDR2 YYNGEE. The CDR3 sequence: CASSTPGTVSF. CDR3 bases: TGTGCCAGCAGCACCCCCGGGACAGTTTCTTTC.

The V and J genes are TRBV7-6 and TRBJ2-1, with D perhaps TRBD2 (5 bases). CDR3 length: 14 residues. The germline CDR1 and CDR2 sequences are SGHVS and FNYEAQ. Trimming stripped 10 bases from V and 0 bases from J, with 13 bases between. The CDR3 region is CATSRGSSYNEQFF. CDR3 nucleotide sequence: TGTGCCACCTCACGGGGTAGCTCCTACAATGAGCAGTTCTTC.

The genes are TRBV29-1 and TRBJ2-1; 7 positions match TRBD1. The germline gives CDR1 SQVTM, CDR2 ANQGSEA. The J segment lost 6 bases and the V segment lost 4 bases, leaving 3 bases of the junction unmatched. CDR3 length: 12 amino acids. CDR3 nucleotides: TGCAGCGTTGGGTACAGGGGCAATGAGCAGTTCTTC. It codes for CSVGYRGNEQFF.

This clone was detected only a few times. The chain links TRBV5-1 to TRBJ1-5; D not certain. V was cut by 0 bases and J by 2 bases, with 6 bases left in between. Germline lookup yields CDR1 SGHRS and CDR2 YFSETQ. The CDR3 is 14 residues long. The CDR3 region is CASSLGAGNQPQHF. The CDR3, as DNA: TGCGCCAGCAGCTTGGGGGCTGGCAATCAGCCCCAGCATTTT.

Points on this clone: A junction end diverges from the germline sequence, so it may reflect a read error. This chain links TRBV20-1 with TRBJ2-1; the D gene is possibly TRBD1 (5 bases). The CDR3 covers 11 residues. Germline CDR1 and CDR2: DFQATT and SNEGSKA (reference sequence). The CDR3 reads CSAKGRPKGVF. CDR3 nucleotide sequence: TGCAGTGCTAAGGGGCGTCCTAAAGGGGTCTTC.

J is TRBJ1-5 and V is TRBV28; D might be TRBD1 (6 bases). Trimming took 6 bases from V and 4 from J, leaving 13 bases between them. The CDR3 consists of 14 residues. Germline V CDR1 and CDR2: MDHEN, SYDVKM. CDR3 nucleotides: TGTGCCAGCAGCTACACAGGGAAAAATCAGCCCCAGCATTTT. It is translated as CASSYTGKNQPQHF.

The rearrangement links TRBV28 to TRBJ2-1; TRBD2 agrees at 11 bases. CDR1 is MDHEN and CDR2 is SYDVKM in the germline V gene. The CDR3 has 16 residues. With V trimmed by 3 bases and J by 9 bases, 10 bases remained unmatched. The CDR3 reads CASSFSLSGRVIEQFF. The CDR3 DNA follows: TGTGCCAGCAGTTTCTCTCTTAGCGGGAGGGTTATTGAGCAGTTCTTC.

The chain combines TRBV19 with TRBJ1-5, with a tentative D call TRBD1 (5 bases). The ends were cut back, 0 bases at V and 4 bases at J, with 28 bases in the middle. The V gene's germline CDR1 is LNHDA and CDR2 SQIVND (reference sequence). The CDR3 runs 21 residues. CDR3: CASSIEGGGVRKCRWNQPQHF. CDR3 bases: TGTGCCAGTAGTATAGAGGGGGGAGGGGTAAGGAAATGCCGATGGAATCAGCCCCAGCATTTT.

This clone was seen once. This chain links TRBV2 with TRBJ2-7, with 7 bases matching TRBD1. In germline, CDR1 is SNHLY, CDR2 FYNNEI. The V segment lost 8 bases and the J segment 6 bases; nucleotides outside the gene matches: 7. The CDR3 consists of 12 residues. The CDR3 is CASLGDSTEQYF. CDR3 nucleotides: TGTGCCAGCTTGGGGGACAGTACCGAGCAGTACTTC.

The chain has TRBV2 and TRBJ2-1; D may be TRBD2 (5 bases). Trimming removed 4 bases at V and 8 bases at J, with 21 bases between. There are 16 residues in the CDR3. The germline CDR1 and CDR2 sequences are SNHLY and FYNNEI. The DNA for the CDR3 is TGTGCCAGCAGTGGGGGTGGGAGAAGGAGTAGAGATGAGCAGTTCTTC. It translates to CASSGGGRRSRDEQFF.

The chain has TRBV7-9 and TRBJ1-2; TRBD1 matches 7 bases. This CDR3 has 14 residues. With V trimmed by 5 bases and J by 4 bases, 7 bases remained unmatched. CDR1 SEHNR and CDR2 FQNEAQ come from the germline V gene (reference sequence). For the CDR3, the DNA is TGTGCCAGCAGCGCGCCGGCAGGGGGCTATGGCTACACCTTC. This codes for CASSAPAGGYGYTF. Filled out from reference TRBV7-9 and TRBJ1-2, the complete variable domain reads DTGVSQNPRHKITKRGQNVTFRCDPISEHNRLYWYRQTLGQGPEFLTYFQNEAQLEKSRLLSDRFSAERPKGSFSTLEIQRTEQGDSAMYLCASSAPAGGYGYTFGSGTRLTVV.

This clone was counted once. V and J are TRBV4-2 and TRBJ2-3; D might be TRBD2 (7 bases). CDR3 length: 14 amino acids. Germline CDR1 reads LGHNA; CDR2 reads YNFKEQ. The V end was cut by 4 bases, the J end by 2 bases, with 10 bases between. CDR3 protein: CASSRGGDTDTQYF. The CDR3 DNA follows: TGTGCCAGCAGCCGGGGGGGCGACACAGATACGCAGTATTTT.

The gene calls are TRBV29-1 and TRBJ2-1; 7 bases line up with TRBD2. Unmatched junction bases numbered 5, after V lost 1 base and J lost 2 bases. The CDR3 has 15 amino acids. Germline CDR1 reads SQVTM; CDR2 reads ANQGSEA. The CDR3 bases are TGCAGCGTTGAAGGGGGGACTACCCCCTACAATGAGCAGTTCTTC. Residues: CSVEGGTTPYNEQFF.

This clone was observed a handful of times. CDR3 sequence reads: CASSLAENYGYTF. DNA for the CDR3: TGCGCCAGCAGCTTAGCGGAGAACTATGGCTACACCTTC. This chain joins TRBV5-1 and TRBJ1-2; D gene uncertain. This CDR3 has 13 residues. V was clipped by 2 bases and J by 2 bases, with 7 bases between them. The germline V gene encodes CDR1 SGHRS and CDR2 YFSETQ.

The chain joins TRBV4-2 to TRBJ1-1; no reliable D call. V was clipped by 0 bases and J by 8 bases, with 10 bases between them. Germline V gene lookup returns CDR1 LGHNA and CDR2 YNFKEQ. The CDR3 consists of 13 residues. CDR3 residues: CASSQEGGREAFF. The DNA of the CDR3 is TGTGCCAGCAGCCAAGAGGGAGGCAGGGAAGCTTTCTTT.

This chain joins TRBV7-6 and TRBJ2-1, with 9 nucleotides matching TRBD1. Unmatched junction bases numbered 4, after V lost 1 base and J lost 0 bases. There are 17 residues in the CDR3. Germline CDR1 SGHVS, CDR2 FNYEAQ. CDR3: CASSLVRGQGSYNEQFF. CDR3 bases: TGTGCCAGCAGCTTAGTTAGGGGACAGGGCTCCTACAATGAGCAGTTCTTC. Full variable domain (rest looked up from reference TRBV7-6 and TRBJ2-1): GAGVSQSPRYKVTKRGQDVALRCDPISGHVSLYWYRQALGQGPEFLTYFNYEAQQDKSGLPNDRFSAERPEGSISTLTIQRTEQRDSAMYRCASSLVRGQGSYNEQFFGPGTRLTVL.

The chain recombines TRBV27 with TRBJ1-1, with D possibly TRBD1 on 6 matching bases. Germline values: CDR1 MNHEY, CDR2 SMNVEV (reference sequence). The length of the CDR3 is 14 residues. The V gene lost 5 bases and the J gene lost 5 bases, with 15 bases spanning the gap. Here the CDR3 DNA reads TGTGCCAGCAGTCTACAGGGCGGCGGGACTGAAGCTTTCTTT. Translation: CASSLQGGGTEAFF.

The chain carries TRBV15 and TRBJ2-7; TRBD1 matches 7 bases. The CDR3 has 15 amino acids. V lost 1 base to trimming and J lost 2 bases; unmatched junction nucleotides: 5. The germline gives CDR1 LNHNV, CDR2 YYDKDF (reference sequence). CDR3 protein: CATSRVRDSAYEQYF. As DNA, the CDR3 is TGTGCCACCAGCAGAGTCCGGGACAGCGCCTACGAGCAGTACTTC.

This clone appeared a single time. This chain connects TRBV5-3 to TRBJ1-6; no clear D gene. TRBV5-3 is identified as an open reading frame with a role that is uncertain. The CDR3 length is 19 residues. Trimming removed 6 bases at V and 4 bases at J, with 26 bases between. CDR3 residues: CARTSDQRRLRFYNSPLHF. In DNA, the CDR3 is TGTGCCAGAACCTCCGACCAGCGTCGATTAAGATTTTATAATTCACCCCTCCACTTT.